This T cell receptor (beta chain) was profiled in a study of shared clonotypes between healthy human individuals. TCRdb's table, derived via immunoSEQ multiplex PCR, lists solely in-frame clones and lacks some. The sample includes around 690,000 clones, 90% of them seen just once. Germline loops: CDR1 SGHVS, CDR2 FQNEAQ. The trim removed 6 bases at V and 13 bases at J, leaving 7 bases unmatched. The length of the CDR3 is 12 residues. This clone has only one observation. This TCR was recovered from a man between 18 and 35 years old in good health. Some clones in this sample may be carry-over from other donors' samples. The rearrangement links TRBV7-8 to TRBJ2-1; 9 bases agree with TRBD2. Source material: memory CD8+ T cells from PBMCs. Regarding subset: CD45RO+ cells pooled with CCR7-negative TemRA cells. The CDR3: CASSFLLAGQFF. For the CDR3, the DNA is TGTGCCAGCAGTTTCCTCCTAGCGGGACAGTTCTTC.